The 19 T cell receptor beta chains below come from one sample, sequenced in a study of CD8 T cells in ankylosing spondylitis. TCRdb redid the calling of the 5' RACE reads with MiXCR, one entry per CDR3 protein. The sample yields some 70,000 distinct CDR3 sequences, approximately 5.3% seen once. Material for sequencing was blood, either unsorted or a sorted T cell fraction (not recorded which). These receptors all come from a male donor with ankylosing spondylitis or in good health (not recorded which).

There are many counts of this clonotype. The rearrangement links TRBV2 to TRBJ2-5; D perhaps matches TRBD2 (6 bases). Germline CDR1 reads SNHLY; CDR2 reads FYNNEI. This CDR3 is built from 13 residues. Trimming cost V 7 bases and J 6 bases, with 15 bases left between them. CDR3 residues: CASISGVGKTQYF. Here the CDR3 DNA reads TGTGCCAGCATATCGGGGGTAGGAAAGACCCAGTACTTC.

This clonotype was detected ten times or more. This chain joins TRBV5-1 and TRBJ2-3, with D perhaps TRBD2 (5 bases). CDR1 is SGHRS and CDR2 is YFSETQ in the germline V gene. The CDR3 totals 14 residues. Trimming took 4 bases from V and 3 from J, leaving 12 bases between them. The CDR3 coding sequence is TGCGCCAGCAGCCTTATTAGGGAGACAGATACGCAGTATTTT. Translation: CASSLIRETDTQYF. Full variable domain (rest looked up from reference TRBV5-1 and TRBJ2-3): KAGVTQTPRYLIKTRGQQVTLSCSPISGHRSVSWYQQTPGQGLQFLFEYFSETQRNKGNFPGRFSGRQFSNSRSEMNVSTLELGDSALYLCASSLIRETDTQYFGPGTRLTVL.

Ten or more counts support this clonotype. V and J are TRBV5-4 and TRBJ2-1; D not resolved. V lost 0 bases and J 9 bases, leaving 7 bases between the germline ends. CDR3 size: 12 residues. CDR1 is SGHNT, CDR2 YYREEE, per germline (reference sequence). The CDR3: CASSLARGEQFF. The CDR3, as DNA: TGTGCCAGCAGCTTGGCCCGAGGTGAGCAGTTCTTC.

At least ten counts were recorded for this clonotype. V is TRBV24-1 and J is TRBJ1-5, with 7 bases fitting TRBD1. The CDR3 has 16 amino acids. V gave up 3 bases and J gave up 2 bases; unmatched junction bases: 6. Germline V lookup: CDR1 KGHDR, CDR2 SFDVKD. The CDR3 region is CATSDHRGDGNQPQHF. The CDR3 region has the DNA TGTGCCACCAGTGATCACAGGGGAGATGGCAATCAGCCCCAGCATTTT.

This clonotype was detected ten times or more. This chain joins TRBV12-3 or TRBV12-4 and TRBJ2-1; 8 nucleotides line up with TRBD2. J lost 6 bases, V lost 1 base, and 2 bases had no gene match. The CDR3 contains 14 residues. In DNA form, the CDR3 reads TGTGCCAGCAGTTTAGAAGGGACTAGCAATGAGCAGTTCTTC. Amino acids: CASSLEGTSNEQFF.

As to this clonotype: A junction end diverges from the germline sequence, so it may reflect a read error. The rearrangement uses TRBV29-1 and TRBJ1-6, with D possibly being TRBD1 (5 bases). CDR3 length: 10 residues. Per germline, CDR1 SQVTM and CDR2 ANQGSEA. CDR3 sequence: CSVDSGRAGF. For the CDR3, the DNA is TGCAGCGTCGATTCGGGGCGGGCTGGGTTC.

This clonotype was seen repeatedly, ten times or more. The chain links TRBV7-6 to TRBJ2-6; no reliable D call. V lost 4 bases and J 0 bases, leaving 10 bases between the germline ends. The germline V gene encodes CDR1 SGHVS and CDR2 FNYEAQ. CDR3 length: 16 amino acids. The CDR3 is CASSSNRNSGANVLTF. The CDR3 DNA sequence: TGTGCCAGCAGCTCTAATAGGAACTCTGGGGCCAACGTCCTGACTTTC.

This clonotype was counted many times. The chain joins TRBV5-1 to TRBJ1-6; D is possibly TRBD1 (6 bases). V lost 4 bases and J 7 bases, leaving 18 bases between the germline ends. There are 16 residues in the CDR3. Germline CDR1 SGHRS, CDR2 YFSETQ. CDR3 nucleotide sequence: TGCGCCAGCAGCCGTGTAGGGGGGCCGCAGAATTCACCCCTCCACTTT. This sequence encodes CASSRVGGPQNSPLHF.

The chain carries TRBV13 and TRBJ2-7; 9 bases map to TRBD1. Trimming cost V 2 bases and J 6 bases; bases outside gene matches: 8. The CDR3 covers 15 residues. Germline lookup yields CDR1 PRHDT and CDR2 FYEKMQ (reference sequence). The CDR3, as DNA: TGTGCCAGCAGCTTACCGGGACAGGGTTCGGGCGAGCAGTACTTC. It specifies CASSLPGQGSGEQYF. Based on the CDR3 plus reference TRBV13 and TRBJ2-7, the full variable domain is AAGVIQSPRHLIKEKRETATLKCYPIPRHDTVYWYQQGPGQDPQFLISFYEKMQSDKGSIPDRFSAQQFSDYHSELNMSSLELGDSALYFCASSLPGQGSGEQYFGPGTRLTVT.

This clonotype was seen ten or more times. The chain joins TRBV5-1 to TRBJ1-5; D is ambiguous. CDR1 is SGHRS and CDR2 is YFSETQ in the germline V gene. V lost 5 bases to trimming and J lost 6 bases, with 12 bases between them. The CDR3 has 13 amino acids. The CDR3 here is CASSSDWGQPQHF. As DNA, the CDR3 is TGCGCCAGCAGTTCAGACTGGGGTCAGCCCCAGCATTTT.

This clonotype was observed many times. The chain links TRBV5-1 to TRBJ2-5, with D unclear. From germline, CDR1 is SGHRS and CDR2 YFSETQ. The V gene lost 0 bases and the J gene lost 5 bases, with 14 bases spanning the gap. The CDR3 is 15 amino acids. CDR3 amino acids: CASSLEFPDGETQYF. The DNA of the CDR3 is TGCGCCAGCAGCTTGGAATTCCCGGACGGGGAGACCCAGTACTTC.

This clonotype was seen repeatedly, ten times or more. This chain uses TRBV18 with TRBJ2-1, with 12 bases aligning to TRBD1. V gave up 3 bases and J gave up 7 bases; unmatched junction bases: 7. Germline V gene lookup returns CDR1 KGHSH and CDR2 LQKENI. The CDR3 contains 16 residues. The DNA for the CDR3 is TGTGCCAGCTCACCGCCAGGGACAGGGGGCAAGAATGAGCAGTTCTTC. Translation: CASSPPGTGGKNEQFF.

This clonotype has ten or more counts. CDR3 in DNA: TGTGCCTGGAGGGACCGAAGAATTAACACTGAAGCTTTCTTT. This codes for CAWRDRRINTEAFF. V gene TRBV30 combines with J gene TRBJ1-1; D unresolved. The V end was cut by 3 bases, the J end by 2 bases, with 13 bases between. The CDR3 extends over 14 amino acids. CDR1 and CDR2 (germline): GTSNPN, SVGIG (reference sequence).

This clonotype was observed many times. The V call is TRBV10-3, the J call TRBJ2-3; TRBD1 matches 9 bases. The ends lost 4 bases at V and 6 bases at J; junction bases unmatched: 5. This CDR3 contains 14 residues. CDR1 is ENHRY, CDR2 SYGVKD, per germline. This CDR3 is CAISGGTGRDTQYF. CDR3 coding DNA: TGTGCCATCAGTGGCGGGACAGGGAGGGATACGCAGTATTTT.

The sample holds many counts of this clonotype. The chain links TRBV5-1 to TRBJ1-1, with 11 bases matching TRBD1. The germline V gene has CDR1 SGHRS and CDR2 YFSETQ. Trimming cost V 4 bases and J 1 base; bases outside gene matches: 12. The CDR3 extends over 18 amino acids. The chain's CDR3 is CASSIAPGQGVGNTEAFF. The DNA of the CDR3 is TGCGCCAGCAGCATCGCCCCGGGACAGGGGGTAGGGAACACTGAAGCTTTCTTT.

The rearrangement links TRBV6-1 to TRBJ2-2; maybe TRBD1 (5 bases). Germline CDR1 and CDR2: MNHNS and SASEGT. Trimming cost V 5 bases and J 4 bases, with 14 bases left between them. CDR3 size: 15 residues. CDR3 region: CASSQGVAFTGELFF. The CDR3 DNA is TGTGCCAGCAGTCAAGGGGTAGCCTTCACCGGGGAGCTGTTTTTT.

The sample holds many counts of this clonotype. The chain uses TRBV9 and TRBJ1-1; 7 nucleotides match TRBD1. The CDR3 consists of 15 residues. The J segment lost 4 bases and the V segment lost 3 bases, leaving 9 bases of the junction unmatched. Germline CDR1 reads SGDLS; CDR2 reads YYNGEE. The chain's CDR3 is CASSGGTGVGTEAFF. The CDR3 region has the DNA TGTGCCAGCAGCGGCGGAACAGGGGTGGGCACTGAAGCTTTCTTT. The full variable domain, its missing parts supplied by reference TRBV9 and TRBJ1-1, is DSGVTQTPKHLITATGQRVTLRCSPRSGDLSVYWYQQSLDQGLQFLIQYYNGEERAKGNILERFSAQQFPDLHSELNLSSLELGDSALYFCASSGGTGVGTEAFFGQGTRLTVV.

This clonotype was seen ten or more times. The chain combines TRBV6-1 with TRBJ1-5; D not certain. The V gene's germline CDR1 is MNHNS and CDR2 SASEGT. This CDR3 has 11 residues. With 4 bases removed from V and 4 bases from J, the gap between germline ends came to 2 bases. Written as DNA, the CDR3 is TGTGCCAGCAGTGGAAATCAGCCCCAGCATTTT. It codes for CASSGNQPQHF.

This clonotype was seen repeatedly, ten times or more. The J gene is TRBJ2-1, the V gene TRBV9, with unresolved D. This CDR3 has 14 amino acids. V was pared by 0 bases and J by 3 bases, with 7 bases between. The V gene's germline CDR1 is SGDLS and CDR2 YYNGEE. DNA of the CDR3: TGTGCCAGCAGCGTAGGGGATTACTACAATGAGCAGTTCTTC. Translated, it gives CASSVGDYYNEQFF.